This T cell receptor beta chain is drawn from a study of blood T cell repertoires in COVID-19. For the study at large: Sample material is recorded as cDNA or gDNA derived from T cells, B-cell-depleted T cells, or PBMCs.

Only in-frame clones appear in the TCRdb table, and some are missing; sequencing was by immunoSEQ multiplex PCR. The data contain roughly 170,000 clones, under 85% of them singletons. CDR1 is SGHVS and CDR2 is FNYEAQ in the germline V gene. J lost 6 bases, V lost 3 bases, and 14 bases had no gene match. The CDR3 length is 17 residues. V is TRBV7-6 and J is TRBJ2-7; TRBD2 agrees at 10 bases. The sequencing sample was made of peripheral blood. This receptor was obtained from a human donor in a cohort sampled during active COVID-19. The CDR3 DNA follows: TGTGCCAGCAGCTTGGGTAGCGGGGGGCCGCAAGGTTTCGAGCAGTACTTC. Amino acid sequence: CASSLGSGGPQGFEQYF.